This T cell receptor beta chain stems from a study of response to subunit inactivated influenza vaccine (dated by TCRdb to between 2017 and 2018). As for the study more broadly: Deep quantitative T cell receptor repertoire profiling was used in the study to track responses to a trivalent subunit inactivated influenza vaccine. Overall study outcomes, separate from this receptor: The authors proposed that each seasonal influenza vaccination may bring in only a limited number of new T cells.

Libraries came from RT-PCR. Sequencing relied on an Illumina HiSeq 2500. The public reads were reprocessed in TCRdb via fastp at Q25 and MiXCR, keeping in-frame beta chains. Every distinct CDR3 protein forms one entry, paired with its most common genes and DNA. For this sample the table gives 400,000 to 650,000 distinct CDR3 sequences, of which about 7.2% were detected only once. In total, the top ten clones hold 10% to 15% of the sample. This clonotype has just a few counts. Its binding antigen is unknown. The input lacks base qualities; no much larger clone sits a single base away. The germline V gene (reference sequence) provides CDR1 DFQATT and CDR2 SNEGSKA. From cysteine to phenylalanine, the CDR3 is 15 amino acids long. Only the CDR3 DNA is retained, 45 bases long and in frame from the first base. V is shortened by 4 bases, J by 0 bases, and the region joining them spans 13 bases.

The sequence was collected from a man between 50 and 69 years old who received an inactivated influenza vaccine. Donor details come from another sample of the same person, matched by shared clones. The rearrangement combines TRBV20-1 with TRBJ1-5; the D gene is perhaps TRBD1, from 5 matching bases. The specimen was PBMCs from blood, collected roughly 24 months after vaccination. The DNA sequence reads TGCAGTGCTAAACCACCAGGGTATAGCAATCAGCCCCAGCATTTT. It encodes CSAKPPGYSNQPQHF.